This T cell receptor (beta chain) came from a study of T cell repertoires in aging, cancer and after chemotherapy. Across the study: Six age groups, ranging from 30 or younger to 70 or older, included the donors. Healthy donor repertoires were recorded over several months to years and showed clear clonal overlap.

This CDR3 spans 19 amino acids. Losses at the gene ends were 7 bases for V and 2 bases for J; bases not matched to a gene: 12. Peripheral blood genomic DNA, not sorted cells or RNA, was the template. Findings and caveats of the study: Rebound thymic output was suggested by rising median generation probability during chemotherapy in each cancer cohort. Age-matched healthy donors had significantly more diverse, less clonal blood TCR repertoires than untreated cancer patients.

This clonotype is medium-sized. Its specificity is unknown. Multiplex touch-down PCR with TRB-A/B primers amplified rearranged V-D-J TRB sequences. A single record per CDR3 protein comes from TCRdb applying MiXCR to the multiplex PCR reads. The sample consists of 2,500 or so distinct CDR3 sequences, about 26% of them appearing once. The TCR originated in a human donor in good health. The specimen sequenced was blood. The chain employs TRBV12-3 or TRBV12-4 and TRBJ2-3; 16 nucleotides line up with TRBD2. DNA for the CDR3: TGTGCCAGCACCCCTTACCCGGGACTAGCGGGGGGGGCCACAGATACGCAGTATTTT. Translation: CASTPYPGLAGGATDTQYF.